Following are 17 T cell receptor beta chains from one sample sequenced in a study of cytomegalovirus exposure and HLA in healthy donors. The PCR was carried out with 60 Vbeta primers and 13 Jbeta primers. Using immunoSEQ multiplex PCR, the repertoire was profiled, and TCRdb retains in-frame clones only, with some absent. Seen here are around 170,000 clones, less than 85% observed once, and the top ten hold around 5.7%. The sequenced sample consisted of PBMCs. The source of these receptors is a man in his forties in good health and CMV-seronegative.

This clone appeared a few times. The rearrangement joins TRBV4-3 to TRBJ1-4; D gene ambiguous. The V gene's germline CDR1 is LGHNA and CDR2 YSLEER. The CDR3 spans 17 residues. Trimming shortened V by 0 bases and J by 0 bases, and 11 bases separated the two germline ends. The CDR3 bases are TGCGCCAGCAGCCAAGACTTATTTGGAGCAACTAATGAAAAACTGTTTTTT. It specifies CASSQDLFGATNEKLFF.

This clone was recorded only once. The chain has TRBV2 and TRBJ2-7, with D possibly TRBD1 on 6 matching bases. There are 13 residues in the CDR3. Trimming removed 5 bases from V and 4 bases from J, with 12 bases in between. Per the germline V gene, CDR1 is SNHLY and CDR2 is FYNNEI. CDR3 bases: TGTGCCAGCAGTCCTCGGGACACTTACGAGCAGTACTTC. It specifies CASSPRDTYEQYF.

The gene calls are TRBV6-6 and TRBJ2-2; D is possibly TRBD1 (6 bases). This CDR3 comprises 15 residues. The germline CDR1 and CDR2 sequences are MNHNY and SVGAGI (reference sequence). The V end lost 4 bases, the J end lost 2 bases, and 11 bases lay between the germline ends. The CDR3 loop is CASSSWTANTGELFF. The CDR3 region has the DNA TGTGCCAGCAGTTCCTGGACAGCTAACACCGGGGAGCTGTTTTTT.

This chain uses TRBV7-2 with TRBJ2-7, with 8 bases matching TRBD1. Per the germline V gene, CDR1 is SGHTA and CDR2 is FQGNSA. The CDR3 contains 15 residues. V was clipped by 0 bases and J by 6 bases; unmatched bases: 7. The CDR3 DNA follows: TGTGCCAGCAGCTTAGCGGGCCAGGGGGCAGCCGAGCAGTACTTC. The encoded protein is CASSLAGQGAAEQYF.

This clone has more than one count but fewer than ten. V is TRBV7-9 and J is TRBJ1-1; 8 bases fit TRBD1. With V trimmed by 5 bases and J by 1 base, 6 bases remained unmatched. The CDR3 runs to 15 residues. Germline V gene sequence: CDR1 SEHNR, CDR2 FQNEAQ (reference sequence). The CDR3 DNA reads as TGTGCCAGCAGCCACTCAACAGGGGGGAACACTGAAGCTTTCTTT. Amino acid sequence: CASSHSTGGNTEAFF.

As to this clone: Different DNA sequences within this sample yield the same CDR3. This rearrangement joins TRBV5-4 to TRBJ2-6, with TRBD2 as a possible D gene (5 bases). This CDR3 region has 15 residues. The germline CDR1 and CDR2 sequences are SGHNT and YYREEE (reference sequence). Trimming shortened V by 2 bases and J by 1 base, and 7 bases separated the two germline ends. The CDR3 region has the DNA TGTGCCAGCAGCTTAGGAGGATCTGGGGCCAACGTCCTGACTTTC. Translating gives CASSLGGSGANVLTF.

V usage is TRBV6-6 and J usage is TRBJ2-7, with 9 bases aligning to TRBD2. CDR3 length equals 15 residues. Germline CDR1 is MNHNY and CDR2 is SVGAGI (reference sequence). Losses at the gene ends were 0 bases for V and 3 bases for J; bases not matched to a gene: 3. CDR3 DNA: TGTGCCAGCAGTTACTCCGGTAGCGGGGGCTACGAGCAGTACTTC. This codes for CASSYSGSGGYEQYF.

This clone was found once. The chain has TRBV7-2 and TRBJ1-2; D is unresolved. This CDR3 is built from 15 residues. The germline V gene encodes CDR1 SGHTA and CDR2 FQGNSA. Trimming shortened V by 1 base and J by 3 bases, and 12 bases separated the two germline ends. CDR3 loop: CASSLGAGLDYGYTF. The CDR3 coding sequence is TGTGCCAGCAGCTTAGGGGCCGGACTAGACTATGGCTACACCTTC.

The gene calls are TRBV5-1 and TRBJ2-7; TRBD1 matches at 10 bases. V shed 4 bases and J 6 bases; nucleotides not matched to a gene: 7. Germline CDR1 and CDR2: SGHRS and YFSETQ. The CDR3 totals 14 residues. The CDR3 nucleotides read TGCGCCAGCAGCCCGGGGACAGGGGTTGGCGAGCAGTACTTC. It encodes CASSPGTGVGEQYF. Complete variable domain (other parts from reference TRBV5-1 and TRBJ2-7): KAGVTQTPRYLIKTRGQQVTLSCSPISGHRSVSWYQQTPGQGLQFLFEYFSETQRNKGNFPGRFSGRQFSNSRSEMNVSTLELGDSALYLCASSPGTGVGEQYFGPGTRLTVT.

This clone was picked up one time. CDR3 loop: CASSHPERGKDEQYF. In nucleotides, the CDR3 is TGTGCCAGCAGCCACCCCGAGCGGGGAAAAGACGAGCAGTACTTC. The V call is TRBV5-4, the J call TRBJ2-7, with TRBD2 matching over 7 bases. V trimming: 4 bases; J trimming: 5 bases; junction bases outside the gene matches: 12. This CDR3 is built from 15 residues. CDR1 is SGHNT and CDR2 is YYREEE in the germline V gene (reference sequence).

CDR3 DNA sequence: TGTGCCAGCAGTGGGATAACAGGGAGGAACACTGAAGCTTTCTTT. This translates into CASSGITGRNTEAFF. The rearrangement joins TRBV27 to TRBJ1-1; D might be TRBD1 (6 bases). Trimming removed 5 bases at V and 1 base at J, with 14 bases between. The CDR3 has 15 amino acids. Germline values: CDR1 MNHEY, CDR2 SMNVEV (reference sequence).

The chain joins TRBV19 to TRBJ1-5, with TRBD1 matching over 7 bases. The CDR3 loop spans 15 amino acids. The germline gives CDR1 LNHDA, CDR2 SQIVND (reference sequence). With V trimmed by 3 bases and J by 1 base, 3 bases remained unmatched. CDR3: CASSIRDRSNQPQHF. The CDR3 DNA follows: TGTGCCAGTAGTATCCGGGACAGAAGCAATCAGCCCCAGCATTTT.

The rearrangement links TRBV9 to TRBJ2-3, with no clear D. V gave up 5 bases and J gave up 0 bases, with 16 bases separating them. CDR3 length: 16 residues. Germline CDR1 reads SGDLS; CDR2 reads YYNGEE. This CDR3 is CASSPQGQRSTDTQYF. The CDR3 bases are TGTGCCAGCAGTCCCCAAGGTCAGCGTAGCACAGATACGCAGTATTTT. Drawing the rest from reference TRBV9 and TRBJ2-3, the complete variable domain is DSGVTQTPKHLITATGQRVTLRCSPRSGDLSVYWYQQSLDQGLQFLIQYYNGEERAKGNILERFSAQQFPDLHSELNLSSLELGDSALYFCASSPQGQRSTDTQYFGPGTRLTVL.

The chain uses TRBV15 and TRBJ2-3, with D perhaps TRBD2 (6 bases). Germline loops: CDR1 LNHNV, CDR2 YYDKDF (reference sequence). The CDR3 runs to 15 residues. Trimming took off 5 bases at V and 5 bases at J, with 17 bases between the two ends. CDR3 region: CATSGRDSRGDTQYF. Here the CDR3 DNA reads TGTGCCACCAGCGGCCGGGACTCGAGGGGAGATACGCAGTATTTT.

The V call is TRBV29-1, the J call TRBJ1-1, with a possible D match to TRBD1 (6 bases). Germline V CDR1 and CDR2: SQVTM, ANQGSEA. The CDR3 is 15 residues long. The germline V and J ends were trimmed by 4 bases and 1 base, with 16 bases remaining between them. The CDR3 here is CSVGNTRGRNTEAFF. The DNA of the CDR3 is TGCAGCGTTGGGAATACCAGGGGAAGGAACACTGAAGCTTTCTTT.

For the CDR3, the DNA is TGTGCCAGCAGTTCGGGACTAGCGAACTACAATGAGCAGTTCTTC. This sequence encodes CASSSGLANYNEQFF. This chain connects TRBV6-5 to TRBJ2-1; TRBD2 matches 10 bases. The germline CDR1 and CDR2 sequences are MNHEY and SVGAGI. This CDR3 has 15 amino acids. The J segment lost 3 bases and the V segment lost 4 bases, leaving 3 bases of the junction unmatched.

In the case of this clone: The junction departs from the called germline gene at one end, perhaps through a read error. Written as DNA, the CDR3 is TGTGCCAGCGTTCCGGTCTCCCACAATGAGCAGTTCTTC. It codes for CASVPVSHNEQFF. V usage is TRBV7-9 and J usage is TRBJ2-1; D is ambiguous. Germline V gene sequence: CDR1 SEHNR, CDR2 FQNEAQ (reference sequence). There are 13 residues in the CDR3.